The present T cell receptor beta chain was sequenced within a study of T cells in Graves' hyperthyroidism and ophthalmopathy. This CDR3 region has 13 residues. The germline V gene encodes CDR1 MDHEN and CDR2 SYDVKM. V was trimmed by 3 bases and J by 5 bases, leaving 10 bases between them. Researchers amplified the TCR beta CDR3 regions from RNA transcripts. TCR CDR3 regions were first amplified by RT-PCR with HTBI primers. TCRdb re-called the multiplex PCR reads through MiXCR, storing one row per CDR3 protein. The profile covers about 520,000 distinct CDR3 sequences, with approximately 25% appearing a single time and around 11% taken by the ten largest. Study observations and caveats: Ophthalmopathy, which appeared later, was predicted by the model a median around 6.9 months before onset.

Remarks on this clonotype: Its antigen remains unknown.

The clonotype originates from a woman in her twenties or thirties with Graves' ophthalmopathy. V gene TRBV28 combines with J gene TRBJ1-1; maybe TRBD1 (6 bases). The sequenced sample was blood. The CDR3 loop is CASSFQGWTEAFF. CDR3 nucleotide sequence: TGTGCCAGCAGTTTCCAGGGGTGGACTGAAGCTTTCTTT. The whole variable domain, filled in from reference TRBV28 and TRBJ1-1, reads DVKVTQSSRYLVKRTGEKVFLECVQDMDHENMFWYRQDPGLGLRLIYFSYDVKMKEKGDIPEGYSVSREKKERFSLILESASTNQTSMYLCASSFQGWTEAFFGQGTRLTVV.